The rows below give T cell receptor beta chains drawn from one sample of a study of beta chain features in type 1 diabetes. The assay was immunoSEQ multiplex PCR, and TCRdb's table has in-frame clones only and misses some. This table holds about 53,000 clones, about three fifths found once. Source material: stem cell memory CD4+ T cells from blood. These receptor sequences come from a woman in her 30s with type 1 diabetes. Both conserved end residues are trimmed from each CDR3. Fields, in order: V gene, CDR3 protein.

V: TRBV28; CDR3: ASSELRQGGYGYT
V: TRBV7-9; CDR3: ASSLVQARRYGYT
V: TRBV19; CDR3: ASRNRDQPQH
V: TRBV18; CDR3: ASSPLYRGETQY
V: TRBV27; CDR3: ASSTRSPGQVSDTQY
V: TRBV28; CDR3: ASSLSARYEQY
V: TRBV7-9; CDR3: ASSFRSPNEKLF
V: TRBV6-5; CDR3: AAGDSPPRNQPQH
V: TRBV5-1; CDR3: ASSFTPAASSYNEQF
V: TRBV30; CDR3: AWSLVPEETQY
V: TRBV2; CDR3: ASSGQSTDTQY
V: TRBV28; CDR3: ASRRTGFNTEAF
V: TRBV11-3; CDR3: ASSSRGAGRETQY
V: TRBV29-1; CDR3: SVATSGSTDTQY
V: TRBV6-6; CDR3: ASSSRLAGGQETQY
V: TRBV18; CDR3: ASSPGLAGVSYEQY
V: TRBV11-2; CDR3: ASLDMGRGSHEQY
V: TRBV25-1; CDR3: ASSEYMGGANTEAF
V: TRBV18; CDR3: ASSPVEAGLHYEQY
V: TRBV11-3; CDR3: ASSLAGGGDEQY
V: TRBV7-3; CDR3: ASRDDPSSNEQF
V: TRBV7-7; CDR3: ASGLAGAADTQY
V: TRBV11-2; CDR3: ASSPGQGNYGYT
V: TRBV30; CDR3: AWSWAGGQPQH
V: TRBV5-1; CDR3: ASSPGNIDTQY
V: TRBV29-1; CDR3: SARTGTGEGGGQETQY
V: TRBV5-6; CDR3: ASSSRGGAYNEQF
V: TRBV7-2; CDR3: ASSPYTEAF
V: TRBV7-3; CDR3: ASSSIRDRVNTIY
V: TRBV29-1; CDR3: SAKEGAGGYT
V: TRBV5-4; CDR3: ASSPGLAGGDFTDTQY
V: TRBV4-1; CDR3: ASSQPLSAVGGF
V: TRBV5-1; CDR3: ASSLRIGETGELF
V: TRBV4-1; CDR3: ASTGGGTYNSPLH
V: TRBV10-1; CDR3: ASSESVATGETQY
V: TRBV30; CDR3: AWSTTPAGTRGSTDTQY
V: TRBV11-2; CDR3: ASSLNRDDTQY
V: TRBV7-3; CDR3: ASSLQAGGRNEQF
V: TRBV30; CDR3: AWRRDSSYNEQF
V: TRBV28; CDR3: ASSLIGDFGYGYT
V: TRBV11-1; CDR3: ASSRTSGRTGGELF
V: TRBV5-5; CDR3: ASSLAPDRVTGELF
V: TRBV11-2; CDR3: ASSTGLEQF
V: TRBV10-3; CDR3: AISIRGIGANVLT
V: TRBV19; CDR3: ASSKTASEAF
V: TRBV30; CDR3: AWSKTGGTEAF
V: TRBV18; CDR3: ASSRGTSGRNEQF
V: TRBV28; CDR3: ASSSPNYGYT
V: TRBV9; CDR3: ASSGTSRYNEQF
V: TRBV9; CDR3: ASSVAPDSDIQGIQY
V: TRBV27; CDR3: ASSPHPSGGTYEQY
V: TRBV11-2; CDR3: ASSPQGGLTYEQY
V: TRBV5-6; CDR3: ASSPYRGSNTGELF
V: TRBV6-6; CDR3: ASQDRAHSYEQY